This entry lists 13 T cell receptor beta chains sequenced from one sample in a study of T cells in Graves' hyperthyroidism and ophthalmopathy (dated by TCRdb to 2018 to 2020). The library relied on multiplex PCR. Instrument used: Illumina HiSeq 2000. TCR beta CDR3 regions were amplified from RNA transcripts. For the first round of RT-PCR on the TCR CDR3, the HTBI primer set was used together with the Qiagen OneStep RT-PCR kit. In-frame beta chains were kept once TCRdb had trimmed the public reads at Q25 with fastp and called clones with MiXCR. A single entry per CDR3 protein holds the most common genes and DNA from its merged rows. The sample table lists 240,000 or so distinct CDR3 sequences, roughly 15% of them with a count of one. The top ten hold 28% of the sample. Material: blood. The receptors shown here come from a young woman with Graves' ophthalmopathy.

This clonotype was recorded at least ten times. The chain is built from TRBV27 and TRBJ1-1; 10 nucleotides match TRBD1. V lost 5 bases to trimming and J lost 1 base; unmatched junction nucleotides: 7. The germline V gene has CDR1 MNHEY and CDR2 SMNVEV (reference sequence). CDR3 length equals 16 residues. CDR3 region: CASSPNRDRGNTEAFF. The CDR3 DNA sequence: TGTGCCAGCAGTCCGAATCGGGACAGGGGGAACACTGAAGCTTTCTTT.

This clonotype occurred many times. This sequence joins TRBV5-1 and TRBJ1-3, with D hard to call. V gave up 0 bases and J gave up 4 bases, with 8 bases separating them. The CDR3 extends over 14 amino acids. From germline, CDR1 is SGHRS and CDR2 YFSETQ. The CDR3: CASSLVGYGNTIYF. In DNA, the CDR3 is TGCGCCAGCAGCTTGGTGGGGTACGGAAACACCATATATTTT.

At least ten counts were recorded for this clonotype. The chain uses TRBV11-2 and TRBJ2-7; D unresolved. V shed 4 bases and J shed 2 bases, with 12 bases lying between them. The CDR3 totals 14 residues. The germline V gene has CDR1 SGHAT and CDR2 FQNNGV. In DNA form, the CDR3 reads TGTGCCAGCAGCTACTCAGACGGAACCTACGAGCAGTACTTC. Amino acid sequence: CASSYSDGTYEQYF.

The chain recombines TRBV19 with TRBJ2-2; D is perhaps TRBD1 or TRBD2 (5 bases each). Trimming stripped 10 bases from V and 5 bases from J, with 20 bases between. Looked up from germline, CDR1 is LNHDA and CDR2 is SQIVND (reference sequence). CDR3 length equals 15 residues. CDR3 amino acids: CATSVRTDSTGELFF. For the CDR3, the DNA is TGTGCCACCTCGGTTAGGACTGACAGTACCGGGGAGCTGTTTTTT.

In regard to this clonotype: At one of its ends the junction is not consistent with the germline gene, which may arise from a read error. This rearrangement joins TRBV7-2 to TRBJ1-2; no clear D gene. The CDR3 has 13 amino acids. Germline V gives CDR1 SGHTA, CDR2 FQGNSA. The CDR3 DNA reads as TGTGCCGGCAGCTCAACGGCTACTGGTGGCTACACCTTC. Residues: CAGSSTATGGYTF.

The rearrangement links TRBV20-1 to TRBJ2-5, with 14 bases identical to TRBD2. The germline V gene has CDR1 DFQATT and CDR2 SNEGSKA (reference sequence). Germline trimming cut 5 bases from V and 5 bases from J; bases unmatched to any gene: 7. The CDR3 consists of 15 residues. The CDR3 nucleotides read TGCAGTGCTCCCAGGACTAGCGGGAGGTCGGAGACCCAGTACTTC. Translation gives CSAPRTSGRSETQYF.

Regarding this clonotype: One end of the junction does not line up with germline, which may come from a read error. The V gene is TRBV5-1, the J gene TRBJ2-6, with D uncertain. This CDR3 region has 15 residues. CDR1 SGHRS and CDR2 YFSETQ come from the germline V gene. Here the CDR3 reads CASSFGYSRANVLTF. Written as DNA, the CDR3 is TGCGCCAGCAGCTTTGGGTACTCTAGGGCCAACGTCCTGACTTTC.

This clonotype was recorded at least ten times. This chain uses TRBV6-5 with TRBJ2-7, with 8 nucleotides matching TRBD2. CDR1 is MNHEY and CDR2 is SVGAGI in the germline V gene. The CDR3 runs 16 residues. Losses at the gene ends were 2 bases for V and 3 bases for J; bases not matched to a gene: 9. The CDR3 protein is CASSYPQRREGYEQYF. CDR3 nucleotides: TGTGCCAGCAGTTACCCCCAGAGACGGGAGGGCTACGAGCAGTACTTC.

The sample holds many counts of this clonotype. This sequence joins TRBV18 and TRBJ1-1; tentatively, D is TRBD1 (6 bases). Between the trimmed V and J ends, which lost 4 bases and 8 bases, there was a span of 14 bases. The germline V gene has CDR1 KGHSH and CDR2 LQKENI. The CDR3 sequence is 13 residues long. This chain's CDR3 is CASSQRQDGEAFF. The CDR3 DNA follows: TGTGCCAGCTCACAGAGACAGGATGGAGAAGCTTTCTTT.

This clonotype was recorded many times. The genes are TRBV3-1 and TRBJ2-1; D uncertain. This CDR3 region has 11 residues. The V end lost 3 bases, the J end lost 8 bases, and 5 bases lay between the germline ends. Germline V lookup: CDR1 LGHDT, CDR2 YNNKEL (reference sequence). In DNA form, the CDR3 reads TGTGCCAGCAGCCATGTCTATGAGCAGTTCTTC. Translating gives CASSHVYEQFF.

In this sample, this clonotype turned up many times. The chain combines TRBV5-1 with TRBJ1-5; 7 positions match TRBD1. With 4 bases clipped from V and 5 bases from J, the junction kept 6 bases outside the gene matches. Germline V lookup: CDR1 SGHRS, CDR2 YFSETQ. The CDR3 is 14 residues long. CDR3 nucleotides: TGCGCCAGCAGCCCGACAGGGAGGGATCAGCCCCAGCATTTT. This codes for CASSPTGRDQPQHF.

This clonotype showed up many times. The chain has TRBV18 and TRBJ2-1, with D perhaps given as TRBD1 or TRBD2 (5 bases each). The CDR3 covers 17 residues. The V end was cut by 10 bases, the J end by 3 bases, with 25 bases between. CDR1 is KGHSH, CDR2 LQKENI, per germline. The CDR3 coding sequence is TGTGCCACCGGGACGGCAAACCGAATATCGGGCTACAATGAGCAGTTCTTC. It is translated as CATGTANRISGYNEQFF. The full variable domain, with the rest looked up from reference TRBV18 and TRBJ2-1, is NAGVMQNPRHLVRRRGQEARLRCSPMKGHSHVYWYRQLPEEGLKFMVYLQKENIIDESGMPKERFSAEFPKEGPSILRIQQVVRGDSAAYFCATGTANRISGYNEQFFGPGTRLTVL.

This clonotype occurred many times. CDR3 nucleotides: TGCAGTGCTAAAGCGCCTGAGGTCTCCTACAATGAGCAGTTCTTC. Protein sequence: CSAKAPEVSYNEQFF. The rearrangement joins TRBV20-1 to TRBJ2-1; D unresolved. Trimming shortened V by 4 bases and J by 0 bases, and 13 bases separated the two germline ends. The CDR3 loop spans 15 amino acids. Germline assignment: CDR1 DFQATT and CDR2 SNEGSKA (reference sequence).